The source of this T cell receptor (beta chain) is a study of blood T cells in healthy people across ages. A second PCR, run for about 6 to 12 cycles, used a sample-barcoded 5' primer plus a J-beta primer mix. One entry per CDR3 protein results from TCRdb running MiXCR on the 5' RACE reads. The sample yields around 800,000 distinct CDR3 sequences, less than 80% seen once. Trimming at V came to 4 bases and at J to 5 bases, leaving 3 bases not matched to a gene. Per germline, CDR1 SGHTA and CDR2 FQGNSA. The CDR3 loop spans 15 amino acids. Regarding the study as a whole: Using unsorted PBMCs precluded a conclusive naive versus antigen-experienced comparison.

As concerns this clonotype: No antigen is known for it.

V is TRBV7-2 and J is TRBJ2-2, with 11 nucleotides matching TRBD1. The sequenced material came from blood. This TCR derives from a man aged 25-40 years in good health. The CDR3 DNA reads TGTGCCAGCAGCTCGGGACAGGGGGTAACCGGGGAGCTGTTTTTT. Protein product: CASSSGQGVTGELFF.